This T cell receptor beta chain derives from a study of blood T cell repertoires in COVID-19. Study background: Italy, Spain and the United States were the sources of the convalescent and acute COVID-19 samples.

Produced via immunoSEQ multiplex PCR; TCRdb's table is partial and in-frame only. The sample holds over 30,000 clones; more than 70% are singletons and the top ten take 15% to 20%. Germline V lookup: CDR1 LNHDA, CDR2 SQIVND (reference sequence). CDR3 length equals 16 residues. J lost 3 bases, V lost 4 bases, and 7 bases had no gene match. This clone was observed a handful of times. Sequencing used peripheral blood. The source is a human donor in a cohort sampled during active COVID-19. The chain employs TRBV19 and TRBJ1-5; 9 bases line up with TRBD1. Written as DNA, the CDR3 is TGTGCCAGTAGTACAACAGGGGGCGGCAACAATCAGCCCCAGCATTTT. Amino acid sequence: CASSTTGGGNNQPQHF.